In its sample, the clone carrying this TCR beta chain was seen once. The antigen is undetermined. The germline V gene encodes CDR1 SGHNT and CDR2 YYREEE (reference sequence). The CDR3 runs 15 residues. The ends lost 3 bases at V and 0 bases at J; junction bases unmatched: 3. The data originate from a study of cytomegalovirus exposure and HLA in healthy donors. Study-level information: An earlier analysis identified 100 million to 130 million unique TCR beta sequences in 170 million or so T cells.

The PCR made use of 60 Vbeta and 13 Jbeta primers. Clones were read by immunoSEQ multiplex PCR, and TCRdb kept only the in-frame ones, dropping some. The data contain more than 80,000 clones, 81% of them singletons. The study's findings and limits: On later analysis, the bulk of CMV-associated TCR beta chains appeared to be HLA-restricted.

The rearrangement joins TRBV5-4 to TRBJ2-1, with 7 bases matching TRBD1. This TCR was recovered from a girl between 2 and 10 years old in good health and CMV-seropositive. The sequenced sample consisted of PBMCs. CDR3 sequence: CASSSGQLSYNEQFF. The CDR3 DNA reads TGTGCCAGCAGCTCGGGACAGCTCTCCTACAATGAGCAGTTCTTC.